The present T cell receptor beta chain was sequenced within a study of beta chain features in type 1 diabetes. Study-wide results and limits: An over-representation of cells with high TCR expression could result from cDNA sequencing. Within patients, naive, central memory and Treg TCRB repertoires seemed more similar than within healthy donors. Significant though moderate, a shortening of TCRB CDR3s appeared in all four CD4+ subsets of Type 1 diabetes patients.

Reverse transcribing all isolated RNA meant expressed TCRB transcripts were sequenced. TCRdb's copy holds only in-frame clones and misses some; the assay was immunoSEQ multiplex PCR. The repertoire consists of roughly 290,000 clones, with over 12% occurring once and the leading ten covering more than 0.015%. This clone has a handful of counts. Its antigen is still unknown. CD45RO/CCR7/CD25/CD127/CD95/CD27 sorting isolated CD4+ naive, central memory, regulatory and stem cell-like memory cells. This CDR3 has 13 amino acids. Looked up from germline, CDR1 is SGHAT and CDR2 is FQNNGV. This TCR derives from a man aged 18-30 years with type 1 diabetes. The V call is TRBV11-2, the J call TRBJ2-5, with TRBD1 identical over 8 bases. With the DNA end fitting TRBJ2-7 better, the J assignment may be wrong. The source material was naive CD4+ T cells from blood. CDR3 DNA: TGTGCCAGCAGCTCCCGGACAGGGTACGAGCAGTACTTC. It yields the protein CASSSRTGYEQYF.